Listed below are T cell receptor beta chains from one sample, sequenced in a study of T cells in Graves' hyperthyroidism and ophthalmopathy. TCRdb re-derived calls from the multiplex PCR reads in MiXCR, one entry per CDR3 protein. The data contain around 450,000 distinct CDR3 sequences, about an eighth of them singletons. Sample: blood. The origin of the receptors is a woman in her late teens or twenties with Graves' hyperthyroidism. The conserved cysteine and the conserved F or W are not part of the CDR3 here. A D gene is named only where the DNA matches it firmly. The size entry is marked missing in some rows and otherwise reads once, few, many or a size class.

CDR3: AAVRGGLHEQY
size: few
V: TRBV9
D: -
J: TRBJ2-7

CDR3: SARATIPSTDTQY
size: many
V: TRBV20-1
D: -
J: TRBJ2-3

CDR3: ASSFGTGIREQY
size: few
V: TRBV28
D: TRBD1
J: TRBJ2-7

CDR3: VSSFSGQGTSPLH
size: -
V: TRBV28
D: TRBD1
J: TRBJ1-6

CDR3: SAEKGGFSSEQY
size: few
V: TRBV20-1
D: -
J: TRBJ2-7

CDR3: ASSHKTGYGYT
size: few
V: TRBV6-2/TRBV6-3
D: -
J: TRBJ1-2

CDR3: ASSESADEQY
size: many
V: TRBV10-2
D: -
J: TRBJ2-7

CDR3: ASSSAGALGETQY
size: many
V: TRBV7-2
D: TRBD2
J: TRBJ2-5

CDR3: ASSYLAGLYNEQF
size: -
V: TRBV6-2/TRBV6-3
D: -
J: TRBJ2-1

CDR3: ASSARHLAGKRGELF
size: -
V: TRBV13
D: TRBD2
J: TRBJ2-2

CDR3: ASRTGMQSSYNSPLH
size: -
V: TRBV6-1
D: TRBD1
J: TRBJ1-6

CDR3: ASRPVGGGNQPQH
size: few
V: TRBV6-1
D: -
J: TRBJ1-5

CDR3: ATSSPDRGRTGELF
size: -
V: TRBV15
D: TRBD1
J: TRBJ2-2

CDR3: ASSQDSQGGTEAF
size: many
V: TRBV3-1
D: TRBD1
J: TRBJ1-1

CDR3: ASSLPGLGYT
size: many
V: TRBV18
D: -
J: TRBJ1-2

CDR3: SARGDRGESQPQH
size: many
V: TRBV20-1
D: TRBD1
J: TRBJ1-5

CDR3: ASSENSNYEQY
size: few
V: TRBV2
D: -
J: TRBJ2-7

CDR3: ASSVEETPNYGYT
size: many
V: TRBV9
D: -
J: TRBJ1-2

CDR3: ASSLMSGASTDTQY
size: -
V: TRBV11-2
D: -
J: TRBJ2-3

CDR3: ASSLSGTEAGELF
size: -
V: TRBV5-1
D: TRBD2
J: TRBJ2-2

CDR3: ASSLGEAGGDETQY
size: many
V: TRBV7-2
D: TRBD2
J: TRBJ2-5

CDR3: ASSRAHFPGGGNEQF
size: many
V: TRBV6-1
D: TRBD2
J: TRBJ2-1

CDR3: ASSLRLDILSTDTQY
size: -
V: TRBV5-8
D: -
J: TRBJ2-3

CDR3: ASTPRGGRSFSYEQY
size: -
V: TRBV27
D: TRBD2
J: TRBJ2-7

CDR3: ASSGRDRIYEQY
size: few
V: TRBV5-6
D: TRBD1
J: TRBJ2-7

CDR3: ASKKQGEGSYGYT
size: few
V: TRBV3-1
D: -
J: TRBJ1-2

CDR3: ASSGLGAGEKLF
size: -
V: TRBV6-1
D: -
J: TRBJ1-4

CDR3: ASRSAGNTEAF
size: many
V: TRBV28
D: -
J: TRBJ1-1

CDR3: ASSFGGYGYT
size: many
V: TRBV28
D: -
J: TRBJ1-2

CDR3: ASSTYRARGAETQY
size: -
V: TRBV11-2
D: -
J: TRBJ2-5

CDR3: ASSPALYEQY
size: many
V: TRBV28
D: -
J: TRBJ2-7

CDR3: ASSFKRDQRFTDTQY
size: -
V: TRBV11-2
D: -
J: TRBJ2-3

CDR3: ASSRMRGVETQY
size: many
V: TRBV5-6
D: -
J: TRBJ2-5

CDR3: ASSDFSDYEQY
size: few
V: TRBV6-2/TRBV6-3
D: -
J: TRBJ2-7

CDR3: ASSLGSQGANTGELF
size: few
V: TRBV7-2
D: TRBD1
J: TRBJ2-2

CDR3: ASSSLPGQGASDTQY
size: many
V: TRBV19
D: TRBD1
J: TRBJ2-3

CDR3: SVAHTSVGAKNIQY
size: many
V: TRBV29-1
D: TRBD2
J: TRBJ2-4

CDR3: ASSRWAGLATDTQY
size: many
V: TRBV3-1
D: TRBD2
J: TRBJ2-3

CDR3: ASSLARSTEENQPQH
size: many
V: TRBV7-9
D: -
J: TRBJ1-5

CDR3: AISVQGESGELF
size: -
V: TRBV10-3
D: TRBD1
J: TRBJ2-2

CDR3: ASSDRDHGYT
size: many
V: TRBV6-1
D: -
J: TRBJ1-2

CDR3: ASSHPSTTDTQY
size: many
V: TRBV3-1
D: -
J: TRBJ2-3

CDR3: ASSQDGSGSAYEQY
size: few
V: TRBV4-3
D: TRBD2
J: TRBJ2-7

CDR3: ASSYNYGYT
size: -
V: TRBV6-2/TRBV6-3
D: -
J: TRBJ1-2

CDR3: ASSGRDYEQY
size: -
V: TRBV19
D: -
J: TRBJ2-7

CDR3: SVVVKQNTEAF
size: -
V: TRBV29-1
D: -
J: TRBJ1-1

CDR3: SARGSRSQSEKLF
size: many
V: TRBV20-1
D: -
J: TRBJ1-4

CDR3: AIGSSFSATGELF
size: -
V: TRBV10-3
D: -
J: TRBJ2-2

CDR3: SARNRAGANVLT
size: -
V: TRBV20-1
D: -
J: TRBJ2-6